These 18 T cell receptor beta chains share one sample of origin, sequenced in a study. Assay: immunoSEQ multiplex PCR; the TCRdb copy retains only in-frame clones and omits some. This table has some 70,000 clones, 90% to 95% appearing once. Sequencing was done on a sample of PBMCs. The receptors were sampled from a man aged 35-49 years with rheumatoid arthritis.

The table lists this clone with a few counts. The rearrangement uses TRBV7-3 and TRBJ2-1, with 10 bases lining up with TRBD2. Unmatched junction bases numbered 2, after V lost 6 bases and J lost 0 bases. The germline V gene has CDR1 SGHTA and CDR2 FQGTGA. This CDR3 comprises 15 residues. CDR3 in amino acids: CASSRTSGSYNEQFF. In DNA form, the CDR3 reads TGTGCCAGCAGTCGGACTAGCGGCTCCTACAATGAGCAGTTCTTC.

The chain joins TRBV28 to TRBJ1-2; 11 positions match TRBD1. Germline trimming cut 4 bases from V and 5 bases from J; bases unmatched to any gene: 6. CDR1 MDHEN and CDR2 SYDVKM come from the germline V gene. The CDR3 contains 15 residues. The CDR3, as DNA: TGTGCCAGCAGTTGGGGAGGGACAGGGGGGTATGGCTACACCTTC. The encoded protein is CASSWGGTGGYGYTF.

The chain is built from TRBV7-2 and TRBJ2-7; 7 bases agree with TRBD1. J was trimmed by 4 bases and V by 4 bases; bases with no gene match: 4. The germline V gene encodes CDR1 SGHTA and CDR2 FQGNSA. This CDR3 has 13 amino acids. CDR3 sequence reads: CASSSGTDYEQYF. CDR3 nucleotides: TGTGCCAGCAGCTCCGGGACAGATTACGAGCAGTACTTC.

The genes are TRBV3-1 (or the pseudogene TRBV3-2) and TRBJ2-7, with D possibly being TRBD1 or TRBD2 (6 bases each). CDR3 length: 15 amino acids. The V and J ends lost 2 bases and 4 bases respectively, with 15 bases between them. The germline CDR1 and CDR2 sequences are LGHDT and YNNKEL (reference sequence). This chain's CDR3 is CASSQSTGRRYEQYF. Here the CDR3 DNA reads TGTGCCAGCAGCCAATCTACAGGGAGGCGATACGAGCAGTACTTC.

This sequence joins TRBV7-8 and TRBJ1-4, with 9 bases fitting TRBD1. CDR3 length: 18 amino acids. Trimming cost V 1 base and J 0 bases; bases outside gene matches: 6. In germline, CDR1 is SGHVS, CDR2 FQNEAQ. The CDR3 DNA reads TGTGCCAGCAGCTTAGACCGGGACAGGGCTCCAACTAATGAAAAACTGTTTTTT. Encoded protein: CASSLDRDRAPTNEKLFF.

The chain joins TRBV14 to TRBJ2-3; 9 bases line up with TRBD1. V dropped 2 bases and J dropped 4; count of bases not matched to a gene: 7. Germline CDR1 is SGHDN and CDR2 is FVKESK. There are 16 residues in the CDR3. Here the CDR3 DNA reads TGTGCCAGCAGCCAAACAGGGGGCGTCAGGGCAGATACGCAGTATTTT. It is translated as CASSQTGGVRADTQYF.

The chain carries TRBV7-6 and TRBJ2-3; the match to TRBD2 covers 10 bases. Germline trimming cut 1 base from V and 7 bases from J; bases unmatched to any gene: 8. CDR1 SGHVS and CDR2 FNYEAQ come from the germline V gene. The CDR3 sequence is 16 residues long. Here the CDR3 reads CASSLVASGGANTQYF. The CDR3 DNA is TGTGCCAGCAGCTTAGTCGCCAGCGGGGGGGCAAATACGCAGTATTTT.

The chain employs TRBV6-6 and TRBJ2-1; no firm D call. This CDR3 contains 12 residues. Looked up from germline, CDR1 is MNHNY and CDR2 is SVGAGI (reference sequence). Between the trimmed V and J ends, which lost 3 bases and 2 bases, there was a span of 2 bases. CDR3 bases: TGTGCCAGCAGTTATCCCTACAATGAGCAGTTCTTC. Its translation is CASSYPYNEQFF.

V usage is TRBV4-1 and J usage is TRBJ2-7, with 15 bases aligning to TRBD2. Per the germline V gene, CDR1 is MGHRA and CDR2 is YSYEKL. The length of the CDR3 is 21 residues. The junction had 17 bases not matched to a gene; V was cut back by 4 bases and J by 1 base. The CDR3 nucleotides are TGCGCCAGCAGCCCAGGACTAGCGGGAGGGTTCCTATCCGGGCGTTCCTACGAGCAGTACTTC. It codes for CASSPGLAGGFLSGRSYEQYF.

The chain is built from TRBV6-6 and TRBJ1-5; D not certain. Germline CDR1 MNHNY, CDR2 SVGAGI (reference sequence). The ends were cut back, 0 bases at V and 1 base at J, with 4 bases in the middle. The CDR3 is made up of 14 amino acids. The CDR3 protein is CASSYSNSNQPQHF. The DNA of the CDR3 is TGTGCCAGCAGTTACTCAAACAGCAATCAGCCCCAGCATTTT.

CDR3 sequence reads: CASSTRQGGYTF. DNA of the CDR3: TGTGCCAGCAGCACCCGACAGGGGGGCTACACCTTC. The rearrangement joins TRBV9 to TRBJ1-2, with 8 bases matching TRBD1. Unmatched junction bases numbered 4, after V lost 4 bases and J lost 8 bases. CDR1 is SGDLS, CDR2 YYNGEE, per germline. The CDR3 covers 12 residues.

This chain uses TRBV15 with TRBJ2-7; 12 bases map to TRBD1. Germline V gene data show CDR1 as LNHNV and CDR2 as YYDKDF (reference sequence). V shed 5 bases, J shed 6 bases, and the junction held 8 bases outside the gene matches. The CDR3 loop spans 15 amino acids. The chain's CDR3 is CATSHGTGGKSEQYF. The CDR3 DNA reads as TGTGCCACCAGCCATGGGACAGGGGGCAAATCCGAGCAGTACTTC.

The chain employs TRBV27 and TRBJ2-1, with TRBD2 matching over 7 bases. Looked up from germline, CDR1 is MNHEY and CDR2 is SMNVEV (reference sequence). CDR3 length: 16 amino acids. V dropped 7 bases and J dropped 4; count of bases not matched to a gene: 13. The CDR3 bases are TGTGCCAGCATGTCTCTCGGGAGGAACAGTTACAATGAGCAGTTCTTC. Amino acid sequence: CASMSLGRNSYNEQFF.

The chain couples TRBV11-3 to TRBJ2-7; no reliable D call. This CDR3 contains 12 residues. Per the germline V gene, CDR1 is SGHNT and CDR2 is YENEEA. Between the trimmed V and J ends, which lost 5 bases and 6 bases, there was a span of 11 bases. DNA of the CDR3: TGTGCCAGCAGCGCCAGTAGGAGCGAGCAGTACTTC. Translation: CASSASRSEQYF.

In its sample, this clone was seen once. The V call is TRBV4-1, the J call TRBJ1-2; no firm D call. The CDR3 is 12 residues long. Per the germline V gene, CDR1 is MGHRA and CDR2 is YSYEKL. V was shortened by 1 base and J by 5 bases, with 5 bases between the two germline ends. The CDR3 DNA is TGCGCCAGCAGCCAAGGACTATATGGCTACACCTTC. Translation: CASSQGLYGYTF.

V is TRBV19 and J is TRBJ2-5, with D hard to call. V dropped 5 bases and J dropped 7 bases, with 20 bases sitting between them. Germline loops: CDR1 LNHDA, CDR2 SQIVND (reference sequence). The CDR3 loop spans 15 amino acids. The CDR3 DNA reads TGTGCCAGTAGTTTGGCCTATGGGATTGTAGGGACCCAGTACTTC. It codes for CASSLAYGIVGTQYF.

This chain uses TRBV11-1 with TRBJ2-1; the match to TRBD2 covers 10 bases. In germline, CDR1 is SGHAT, CDR2 FQDESV (reference sequence). CDR3 length: 16 amino acids. V was pared by 3 bases and J by 6 bases, with 8 bases of the junction left unmatched. CDR3: CASSFLGSGGANEQFF. The CDR3 DNA reads TGTGCCAGCAGCTTCCTGGGGAGCGGGGGGGCCAATGAGCAGTTCTTC.

This chain links TRBV7-8 with TRBJ2-2; 7 bases line up with TRBD2. V lost 5 bases, J lost 1 base, and 10 bases stayed unmatched. CDR3 length equals 17 residues. Germline V gives CDR1 SGHVS, CDR2 FQNEAQ. CDR3 in amino acids: CASSPTYAGVNTGELFF. CDR3 nucleotides: TGTGCCAGCAGCCCAACGTACGCGGGGGTGAACACCGGGGAGCTGTTTTTT.